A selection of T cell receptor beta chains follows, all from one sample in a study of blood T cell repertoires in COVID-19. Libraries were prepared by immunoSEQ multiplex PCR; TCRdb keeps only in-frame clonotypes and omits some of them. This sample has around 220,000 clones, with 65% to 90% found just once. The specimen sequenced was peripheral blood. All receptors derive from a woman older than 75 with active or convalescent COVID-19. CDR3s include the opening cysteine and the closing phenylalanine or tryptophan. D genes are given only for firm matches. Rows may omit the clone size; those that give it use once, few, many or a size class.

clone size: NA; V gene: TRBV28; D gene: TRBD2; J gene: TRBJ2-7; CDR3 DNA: TGTGCCAGCAGTCTAGCGGGAGCCACCTACGAGCAGTACTTC; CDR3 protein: CASSLAGATYEQYF
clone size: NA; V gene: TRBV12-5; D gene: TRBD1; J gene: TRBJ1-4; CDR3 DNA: TGTGCTAGTGGTTTACCGGGACAGGGAGGTGAAAAACTGTTTTTT; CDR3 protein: CASGLPGQGGEKLFF
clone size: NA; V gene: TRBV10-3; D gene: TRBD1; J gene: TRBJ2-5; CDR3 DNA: TGTGCCATCAGGGGGACAGTACAAGAGACCCAGTACTTC; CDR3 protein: CAIRGTVQETQYF
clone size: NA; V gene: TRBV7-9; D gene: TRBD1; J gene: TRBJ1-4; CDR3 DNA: TGTGCCAGCAGCCAACAGGGGGCCGGTGAAAAACTGTTTTTT; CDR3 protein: CASSQQGAGEKLFF
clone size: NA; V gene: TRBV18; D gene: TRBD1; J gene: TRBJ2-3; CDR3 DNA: TGTGCCAGCTCAACGAACGCCAACAGGGGGGTATCGCAGTATTTT; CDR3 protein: CASSTNANRGVSQYF
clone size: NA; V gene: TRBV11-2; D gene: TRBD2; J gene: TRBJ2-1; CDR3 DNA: TGTGCCAGCAGCTTCGGGACTAGCGGGAGGGGGATTGGTGAGCAGTTCTTC; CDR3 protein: CASSFGTSGRGIGEQFF
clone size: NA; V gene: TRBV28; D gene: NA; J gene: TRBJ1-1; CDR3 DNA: TGTGCCAGCAGTTTATTCCGGGACACACCGAACACTGAAGCTTTCTTT; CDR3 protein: CASSLFRDTPNTEAFF
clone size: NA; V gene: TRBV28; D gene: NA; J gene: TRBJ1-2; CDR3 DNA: TGTGCCAGCAGTTTATACCCAGGGGGCTACACCTTC; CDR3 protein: CASSLYPGGYTF
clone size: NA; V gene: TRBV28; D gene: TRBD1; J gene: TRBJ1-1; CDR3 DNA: TGTGCCAGCAGTTCGACAGGGATGAACACTGAAGCTTTCTTT; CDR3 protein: CASSSTGMNTEAFF
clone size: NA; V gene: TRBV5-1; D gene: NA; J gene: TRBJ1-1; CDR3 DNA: TGCGCCAGCAGCTTGGCCGCGGGGACTGAAGCTTTCTTT; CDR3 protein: CASSLAAGTEAFF
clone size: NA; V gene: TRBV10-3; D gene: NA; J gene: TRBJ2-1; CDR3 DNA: TGTGCCACACAGGGAGTTTCCTACAATGAGCAGTTCTTC; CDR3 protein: CATQGVSYNEQFF
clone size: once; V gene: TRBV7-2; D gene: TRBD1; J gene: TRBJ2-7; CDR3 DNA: TGTGCCAGCAGCTTCCCCCTCAGGACAGGGTTGGTGTACGAGCAGTACTTC; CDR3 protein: CASSFPLRTGLVYEQYF
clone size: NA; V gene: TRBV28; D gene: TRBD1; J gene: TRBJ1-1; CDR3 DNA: TGTGCCAGCAGAACACAGGGGGGGACTGAAGCTTTCTTT; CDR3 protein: CASRTQGGTEAFF
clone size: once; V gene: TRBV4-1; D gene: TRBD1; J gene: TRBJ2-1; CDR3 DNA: TGCGCCAGCAGCCAAGACAGGGGGCCTTACAATGAGCAGTTCTTC; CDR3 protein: CASSQDRGPYNEQFF
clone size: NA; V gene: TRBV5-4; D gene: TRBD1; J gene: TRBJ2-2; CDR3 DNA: TGTGCCAGCAGCCTCGGGACAGGGTTTGGCGACACCGGGGAGCTGTTTTTT; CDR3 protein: CASSLGTGFGDTGELFF
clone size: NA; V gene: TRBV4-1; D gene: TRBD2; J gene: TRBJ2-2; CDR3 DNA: TGCGCCAGCAGAACTAGCGGGACAAACACCGGGGAGCTGTTTTTT; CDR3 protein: CASRTSGTNTGELFF
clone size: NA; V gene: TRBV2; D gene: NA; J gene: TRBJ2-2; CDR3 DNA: TGTGCCAGCACCCTATCGACTATGAGAAACACCGGGGAGCTGTTTTTT; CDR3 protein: CASTLSTMRNTGELFF
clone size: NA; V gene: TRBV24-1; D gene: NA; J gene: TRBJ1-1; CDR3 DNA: TGTGCCACCAGCCAGGGCTATGAAGCTTTCTTT; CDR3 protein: CATSQGYEAFF
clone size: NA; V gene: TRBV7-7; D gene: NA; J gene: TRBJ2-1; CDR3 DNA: TGTGCCAGCAGCTTGACTGCTAACAATGAGCAGTTCTTC; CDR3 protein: CASSLTANNEQFF
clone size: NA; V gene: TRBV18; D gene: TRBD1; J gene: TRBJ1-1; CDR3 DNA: TGTGCCAGCTCAGCCGACAGGGGTAGGATGAACACTGAAGCTTTCTTT; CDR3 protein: CASSADRGRMNTEAFF
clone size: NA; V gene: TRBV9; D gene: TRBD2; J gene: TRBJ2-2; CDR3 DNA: TGTGCCAGCAGCGTAGTCACGGGGACTAGCGGGATTACCGGGGAGCTGTTTTTT; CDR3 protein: CASSVVTGTSGITGELFF
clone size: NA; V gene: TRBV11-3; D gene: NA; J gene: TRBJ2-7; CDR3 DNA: TGTGCCAGCAGCTTATACGACCGGGAGTTATCGTTC; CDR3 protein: CASSLYDRELSF
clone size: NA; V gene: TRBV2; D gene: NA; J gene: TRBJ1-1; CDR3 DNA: TGTGCCAGCAGTGAGACCGGGGGGAACACTGAAGCTTTCTTT; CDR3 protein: CASSETGGNTEAFF
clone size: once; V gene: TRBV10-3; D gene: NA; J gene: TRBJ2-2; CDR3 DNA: TGTGCCATCCAACTGGGGCGGACGAACACCGGGGAGCTGTTTTTT; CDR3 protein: CAIQLGRTNTGELFF
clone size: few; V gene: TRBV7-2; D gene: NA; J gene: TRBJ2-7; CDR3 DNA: TGTGCCAGCAGCTTATACCAGGGTACCTACGAGCAGTACTTC; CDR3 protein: CASSLYQGTYEQYF
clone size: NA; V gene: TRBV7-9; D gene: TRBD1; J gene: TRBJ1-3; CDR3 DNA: TGTGCCAGCAGCTTTACCTGGACAGGCTCAGGAAACACCATATATTTT; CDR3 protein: CASSFTWTGSGNTIYF
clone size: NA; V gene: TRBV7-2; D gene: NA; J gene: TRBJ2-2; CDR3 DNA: TGTGCCAGCAGACGGTCGGACAGAGTGTACACCGGGGAGCTGTTTTTT; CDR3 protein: CASRRSDRVYTGELFF
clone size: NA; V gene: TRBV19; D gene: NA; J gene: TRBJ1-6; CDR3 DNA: TGTGCCAGTAACTTCAGGGGATCACCCCTCCACTTT; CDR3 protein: CASNFRGSPLHF
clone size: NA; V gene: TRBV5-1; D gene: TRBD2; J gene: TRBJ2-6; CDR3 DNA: TGCGCCAGCAGCTCCTCTGGACTAGCGGGGGGAGCTGGGGCCAACGTCCTGACTTTC; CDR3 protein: CASSSSGLAGGAGANVLTF
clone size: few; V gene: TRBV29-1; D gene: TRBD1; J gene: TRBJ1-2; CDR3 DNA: TGCAGCGTTGACAGGGGGCAAATCGGATCCCTTAACTATGGCTACACCTTC; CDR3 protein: CSVDRGQIGSLNYGYTF
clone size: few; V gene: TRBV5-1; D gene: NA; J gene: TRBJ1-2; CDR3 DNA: TGCGCCAGCAGCCAGGGACATCAGAACTATGGCTACACCTTC; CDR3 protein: CASSQGHQNYGYTF
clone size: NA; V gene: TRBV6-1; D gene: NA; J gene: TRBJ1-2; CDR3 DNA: TGTGCCAGCAGTGAAGGCCCAGGGAGGGACTATGGCTACACCTTC; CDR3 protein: CASSEGPGRDYGYTF
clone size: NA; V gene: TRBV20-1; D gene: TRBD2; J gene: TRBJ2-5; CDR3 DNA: TGCAGTGCTAGTCGTGCTAGCGGGACCCAAGAGACCCAGTACTTC; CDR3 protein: CSASRASGTQETQYF
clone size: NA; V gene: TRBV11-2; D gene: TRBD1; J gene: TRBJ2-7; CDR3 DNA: TGTGCCAGCAGCTTAGAGGGGACAGGGTTCGACGAGCAGTACTTC; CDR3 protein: CASSLEGTGFDEQYF
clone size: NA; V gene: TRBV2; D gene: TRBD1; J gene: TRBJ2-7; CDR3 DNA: TGTGCCAGCAAAATCGCAACAGGGGTCTACGAGCAGTACTTC; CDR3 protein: CASKIATGVYEQYF
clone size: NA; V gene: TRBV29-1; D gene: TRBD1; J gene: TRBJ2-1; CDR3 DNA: TGCAGCGTTGGACAGGGCTTGGTCTTC; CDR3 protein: CSVGQGLVF
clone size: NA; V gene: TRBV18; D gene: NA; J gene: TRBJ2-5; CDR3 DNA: TGTGCCAGCTCACCACTTCTAGGGGAACAAGAGACCCAGTACTTC; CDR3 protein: CASSPLLGEQETQYF
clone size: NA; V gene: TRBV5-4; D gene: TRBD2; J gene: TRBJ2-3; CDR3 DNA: TGTGCCAGCAGCTCGAATAGCGGGAGTACAGATACGCAGTATTTT; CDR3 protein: CASSSNSGSTDTQYF
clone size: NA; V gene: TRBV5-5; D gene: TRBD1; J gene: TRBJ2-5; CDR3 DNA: TGTGCCAGCAGCTTGGAGCTCGGGACAGGGGGAGAGACCCAGTACTTC; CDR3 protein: CASSLELGTGGETQYF
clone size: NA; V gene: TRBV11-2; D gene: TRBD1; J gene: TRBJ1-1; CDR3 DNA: TGTGCCAGCAGCTCCTTGGACAGGAGCACTGAAGCTTTCTTT; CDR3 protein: CASSSLDRSTEAFF
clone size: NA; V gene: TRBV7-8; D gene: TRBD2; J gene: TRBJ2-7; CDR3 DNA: TGTGCCAGCAGCTTAGGGTCTAGCGGGGGGATCCTCGAGCAGTACTTC; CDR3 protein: CASSLGSSGGILEQYF
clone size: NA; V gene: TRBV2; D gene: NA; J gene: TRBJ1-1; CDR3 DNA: TGTGCCAGCAGTGAACTGGGGCAGGAGAACACTGAAGCTTTCTTT; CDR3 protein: CASSELGQENTEAFF
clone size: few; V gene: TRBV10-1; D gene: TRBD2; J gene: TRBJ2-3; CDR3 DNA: TGCGCCAGCAGTGAGACTAGCGGGGGGGCGACAGATACGCAGTATTTT; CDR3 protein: CASSETSGGATDTQYF
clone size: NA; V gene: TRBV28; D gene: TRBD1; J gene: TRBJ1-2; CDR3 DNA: TGTGCCAGCGGACAGGAGTTCCTTTATGGCTACACCTTC; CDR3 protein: CASGQEFLYGYTF
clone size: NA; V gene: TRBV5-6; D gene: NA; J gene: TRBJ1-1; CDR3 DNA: TGTGCCAGCAGCTTGTTCGGCAGGGCTACTGAAGCTTTCTTT; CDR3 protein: CASSLFGRATEAFF
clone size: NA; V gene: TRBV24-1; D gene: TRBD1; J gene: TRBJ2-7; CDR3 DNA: TGTGCCACCAGTGGGCCGGGACAGTCACCCTACGAGCAGTACTTC; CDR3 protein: CATSGPGQSPYEQYF
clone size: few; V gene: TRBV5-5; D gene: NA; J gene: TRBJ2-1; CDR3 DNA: TGTGCCAGCAACATCGGAGGGCGGGATGAGCAGTTCTTC; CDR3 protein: CASNIGGRDEQFF
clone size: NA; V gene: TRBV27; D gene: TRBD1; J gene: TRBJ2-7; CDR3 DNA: TGTGCCAGCAGTTTGGGACAGGGGGCCTACGAGCAGTACTTC; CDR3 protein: CASSLGQGAYEQYF
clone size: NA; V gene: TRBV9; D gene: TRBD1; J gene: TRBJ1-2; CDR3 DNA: TGTGCCAGCAGCGCCCGGACAGGGGGCTTTGGCTACACCTTC; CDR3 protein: CASSARTGGFGYTF